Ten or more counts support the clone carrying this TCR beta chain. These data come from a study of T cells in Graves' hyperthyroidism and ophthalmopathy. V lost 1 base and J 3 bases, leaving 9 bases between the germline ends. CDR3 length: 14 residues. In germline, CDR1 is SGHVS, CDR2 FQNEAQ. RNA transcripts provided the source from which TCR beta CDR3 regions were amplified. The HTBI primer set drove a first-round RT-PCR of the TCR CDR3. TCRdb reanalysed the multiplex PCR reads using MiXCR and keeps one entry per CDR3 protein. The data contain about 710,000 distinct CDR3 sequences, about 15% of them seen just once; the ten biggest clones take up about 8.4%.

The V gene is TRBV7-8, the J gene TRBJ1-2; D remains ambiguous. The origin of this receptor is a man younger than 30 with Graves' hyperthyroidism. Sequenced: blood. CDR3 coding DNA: TGTGCCAGCAGCTTAGAGGCCTTCTACTATGGCTACACCTTC. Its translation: CASSLEAFYYGYTF.